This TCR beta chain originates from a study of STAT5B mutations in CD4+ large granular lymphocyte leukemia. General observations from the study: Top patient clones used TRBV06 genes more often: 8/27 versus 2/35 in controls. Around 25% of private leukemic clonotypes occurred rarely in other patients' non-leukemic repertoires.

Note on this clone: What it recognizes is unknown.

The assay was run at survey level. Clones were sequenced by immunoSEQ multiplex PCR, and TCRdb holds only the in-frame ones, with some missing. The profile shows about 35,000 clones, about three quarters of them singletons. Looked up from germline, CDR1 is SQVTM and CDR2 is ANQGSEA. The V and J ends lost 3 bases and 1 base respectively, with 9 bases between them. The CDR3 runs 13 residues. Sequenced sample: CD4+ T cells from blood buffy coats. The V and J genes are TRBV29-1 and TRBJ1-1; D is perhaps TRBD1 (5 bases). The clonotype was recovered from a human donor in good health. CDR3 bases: TGCAGCGTTGATCAGCAGGGGAACACTGAAGCTTTCTTT. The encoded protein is CSVDQQGNTEAFF.